This T cell receptor (beta chain) was sequenced for a study of shared clonotypes between healthy human individuals. Study summary: A donor's plate count was three for CD4 naive and three for CD4 memory; CD8 naive had two and CD8 memory one. Notes on the study in general: Naive subsets, compared against memory subsets, generally had larger estimated richness values.

Only in-frame clones appear in the TCRdb table, and some are missing; sequencing was by immunoSEQ multiplex PCR. In the table there are more than 2,000,000 clones, about 92% of which are singletons. Worth noting for this clone: Its matching antigen is unknown.

Germline V gives CDR1 SGHTA, CDR2 FQGTGA. This CDR3 has 12 amino acids. Trimming removed 10 bases from V and 4 bases from J, with 13 bases in between. Input material: naive CD4+ T cells from PBMCs. Documented subset: CD45RA+ positively selected. This chain connects TRBV7-3 to TRBJ2-5, with D tentatively TRBD2 (5 bases). The receptor's source is a man between 18 and 29 years old in good health. Some clones in this sample may be carry-over from other donors' samples. The CDR3 DNA sequence: TGTGCCACCCCGGCTCGGGGAGAGACCCAGTACTTC. It is translated as CATPARGETQYF.